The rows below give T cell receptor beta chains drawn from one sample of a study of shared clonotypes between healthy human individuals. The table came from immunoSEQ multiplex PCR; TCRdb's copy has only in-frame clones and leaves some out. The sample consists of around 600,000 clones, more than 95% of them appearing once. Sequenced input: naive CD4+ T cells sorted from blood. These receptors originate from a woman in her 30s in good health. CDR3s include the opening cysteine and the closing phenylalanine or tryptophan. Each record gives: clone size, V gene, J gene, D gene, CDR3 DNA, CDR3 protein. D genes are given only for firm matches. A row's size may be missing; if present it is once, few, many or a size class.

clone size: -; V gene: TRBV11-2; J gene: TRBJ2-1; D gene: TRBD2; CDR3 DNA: TGTGCCAGCAGGCCAACGGGACTAGCCTACAATGAGCAGTTCTTC; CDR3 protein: CASRPTGLAYNEQFF
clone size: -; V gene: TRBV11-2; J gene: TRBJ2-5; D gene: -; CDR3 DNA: TGTGCCAGCAGCTTAGGGGCCCAGGGGATTGGCGAGACCCAGTACTTC; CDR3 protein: CASSLGAQGIGETQYF
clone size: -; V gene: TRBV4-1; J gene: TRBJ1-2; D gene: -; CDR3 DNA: TGCGCCAGCAGCCAGGAACAGGGAGTCGTGGACTATGGCTACACCTTC; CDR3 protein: CASSQEQGVVDYGYTF
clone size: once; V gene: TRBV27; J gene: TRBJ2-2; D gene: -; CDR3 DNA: TGTGCCAGCAGTTTAGCCAGGGACACCGGGGAGCTGTTTTTT; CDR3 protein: CASSLARDTGELFF
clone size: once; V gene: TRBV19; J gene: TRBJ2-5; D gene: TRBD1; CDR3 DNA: TGTGCCAGTGAACCGGGACAGGGGTCTCTAGAGACCCAGTACTTC; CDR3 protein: CASEPGQGSLETQYF
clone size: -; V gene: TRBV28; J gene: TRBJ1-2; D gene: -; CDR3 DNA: TGTGCCAGCAGTTTACAGTTGGGAGACTATGGCTACACCTTC; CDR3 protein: CASSLQLGDYGYTF
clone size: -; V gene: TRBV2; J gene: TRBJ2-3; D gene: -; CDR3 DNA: TGTGCCAGCAGCTATCCTCTAGGGGGGGACAGGCGAAGCCCACAGCCAAACACAGATACGCAGTATTTT; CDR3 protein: CASSYPLGGDRRSPQPNTDTQYF
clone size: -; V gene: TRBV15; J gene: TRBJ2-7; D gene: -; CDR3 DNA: TGTGCCACCAGCAGAGGAGGGGCCGATAACTACGAGCAGTACTTC; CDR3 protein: CATSRGGADNYEQYF
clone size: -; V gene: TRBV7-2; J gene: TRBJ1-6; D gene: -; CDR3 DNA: TGTGCCAGCAGCTTGGGGTTATATTCACCCCTCCACTTT; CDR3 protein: CASSLGLYSPLHF
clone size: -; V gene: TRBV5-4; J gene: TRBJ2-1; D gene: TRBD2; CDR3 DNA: TGTGCCAGCAGCTCGACTAGCGGGAACAATGAGCAGTTCTTC; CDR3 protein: CASSSTSGNNEQFF
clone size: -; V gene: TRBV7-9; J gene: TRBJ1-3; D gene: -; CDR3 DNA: TGTGCCAGCAGCTTAAATGGGGCGTCTGGAAACACCATATATTTT; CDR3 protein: CASSLNGASGNTIYF
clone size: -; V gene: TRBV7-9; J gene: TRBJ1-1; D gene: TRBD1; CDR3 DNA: TGTGCCAGCGAAAAGACAGGGAGGAAGAACACTGAAGCTTTCTTT; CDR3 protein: CASEKTGRKNTEAFF
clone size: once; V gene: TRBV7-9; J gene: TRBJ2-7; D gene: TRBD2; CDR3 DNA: TGTGCCAGCAGCTTAGTAGCGGGAGGGGAGCAGTACTTC; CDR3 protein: CASSLVAGGEQYF
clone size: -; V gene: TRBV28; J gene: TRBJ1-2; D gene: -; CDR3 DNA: TGTGCCAGTAGAGGGGGGGCACAGGGCTTTGGCTACACCTTC; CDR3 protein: CASRGGAQGFGYTF
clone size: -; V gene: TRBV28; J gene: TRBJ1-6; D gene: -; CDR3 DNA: TGTGCCAGCAGTTTATTGTTTTCACCCCTCCACTTT; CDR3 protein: CASSLLFSPLHF
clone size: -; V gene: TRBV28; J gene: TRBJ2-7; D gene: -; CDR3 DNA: TGTGCCAGCAGCCCAACAGGGCCCCCCTACGAGCAGTACTTC; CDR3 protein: CASSPTGPPYEQYF
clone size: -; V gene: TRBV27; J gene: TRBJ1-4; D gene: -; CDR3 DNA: TGTGCCAGCAGAAGTTCCGGGACACCAGTCCCTAATGAAAAACTGTTTTTT; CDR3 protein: CASRSSGTPVPNEKLFF
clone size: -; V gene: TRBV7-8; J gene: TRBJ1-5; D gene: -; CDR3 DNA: TGTGCCAGCAGCCTGGACAGCTCCAATCAGCCCCAGCATTTT; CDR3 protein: CASSLDSSNQPQHF
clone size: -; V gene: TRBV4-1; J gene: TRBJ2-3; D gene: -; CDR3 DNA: TGCGCCAGCAGCTTCCCTGGTGCGCAGTATTTT; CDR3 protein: CASSFPGAQYF
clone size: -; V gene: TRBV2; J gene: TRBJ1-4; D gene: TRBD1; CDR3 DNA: TGTGCCAGCAGGATAACCGGGACAGGGAACGAAAAACTGTTTTTT; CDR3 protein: CASRITGTGNEKLFF